The present T cell receptor (beta chain) was sequenced within a study of T cell responses to AZD1222 COVID-19 vaccine. Study-wide results and limits: Dominant CD4 TCR responses targeted spike regions 160-218 and 743-854. It was only six AZD1222 recipients who were seropositive at baseline. A mostly white British donor set with more females was recruited, and clonal diversity was possibly underestimated.

Trimming left V 4 bases short and J 3 bases short, with 13 bases between. The CDR3 spans 14 residues. CDR1 is SGHTS and CDR2 is YDEGEE in the germline V gene. Comment on this clone: Its target is unknown.

Method: immunoSEQ multiplex PCR; TCRdb's copy keeps in-frame clones and lacks some. This table holds fewer than 70,000 clones, around 80% found once. The chain combines TRBV5-8 with TRBJ1-1; D not resolved. Sequenced material: peripheral blood, taken 28 days after the second AZD1222 dose. This sequence originates from an adult who received the AZD1222 COVID-19 vaccine. DNA for the CDR3: TGTGCCAGCAGCCTTAGTGTCTGGGACACTGAAGCTTTCTTT. It is translated as CASSLSVWDTEAFF.